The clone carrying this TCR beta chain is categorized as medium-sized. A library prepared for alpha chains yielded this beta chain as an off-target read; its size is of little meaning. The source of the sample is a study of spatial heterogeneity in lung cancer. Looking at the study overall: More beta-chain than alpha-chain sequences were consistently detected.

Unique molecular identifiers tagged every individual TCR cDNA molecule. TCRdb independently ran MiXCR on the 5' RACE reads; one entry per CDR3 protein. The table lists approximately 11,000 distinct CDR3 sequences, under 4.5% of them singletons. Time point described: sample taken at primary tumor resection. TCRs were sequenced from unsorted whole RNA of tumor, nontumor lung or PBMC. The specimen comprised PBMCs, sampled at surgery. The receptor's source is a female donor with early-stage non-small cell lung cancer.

CDR3 bases: TGCAGCGTCGGCCCCAGCACAGATACGCAGTATTTT. As protein: CSVGPSTDTQYF. The chain is built from TRBV29-1 and TRBJ2-3; D call uncertain. The CDR3 loop spans 12 amino acids. Germline V CDR1 and CDR2: SQVTM, ANQGSEA. V was cut by 6 bases and J by 0 bases, with 7 bases left in between.